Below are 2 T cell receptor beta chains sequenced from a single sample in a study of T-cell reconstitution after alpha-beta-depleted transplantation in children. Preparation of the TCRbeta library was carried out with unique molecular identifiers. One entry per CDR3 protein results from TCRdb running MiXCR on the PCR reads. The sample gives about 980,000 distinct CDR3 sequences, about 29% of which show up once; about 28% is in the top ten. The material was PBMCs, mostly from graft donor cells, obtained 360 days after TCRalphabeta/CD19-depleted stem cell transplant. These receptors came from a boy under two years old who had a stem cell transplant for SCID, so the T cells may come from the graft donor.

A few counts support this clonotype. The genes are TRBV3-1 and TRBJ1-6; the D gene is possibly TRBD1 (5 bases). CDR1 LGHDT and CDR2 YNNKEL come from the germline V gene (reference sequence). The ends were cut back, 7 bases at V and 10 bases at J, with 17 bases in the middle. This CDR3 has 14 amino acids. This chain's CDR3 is CASTSRDGRSPLHF. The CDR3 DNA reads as TGTGCCAGCACCTCCCGGGACGGTCGGTCACCCCTCCACTTT.

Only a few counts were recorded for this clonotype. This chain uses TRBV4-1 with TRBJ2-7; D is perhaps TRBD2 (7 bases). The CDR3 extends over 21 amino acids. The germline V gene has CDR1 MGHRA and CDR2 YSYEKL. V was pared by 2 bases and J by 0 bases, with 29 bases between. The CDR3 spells CASSQSVFSGGGRKFSYEQYF. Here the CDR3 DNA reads TGCGCCAGCAGCCAATCCGTCTTCTCTGGCGGGGGCCGCAAGTTCTCCTACGAGCAGTACTTC.